The 31 T cell receptor beta chains below all came from one sample that was sequenced in a study of shared clonotypes between healthy human individuals. Repertoires were generated with immunoSEQ multiplex PCR, while TCRdb's copy carries only in-frame clones and drops some. The profile shows millions of clones, about 92% of them singletons. The material sequenced was naive CD4+ T cells sorted from blood. Subset: CD45RA+ positively selected. All receptors come from a man aged 18 to 30 in good health.

The chain employs TRBV5-1 and TRBJ2-5; 7 bases line up with TRBD1. The junction had 15 bases not matched to a gene; V was cut back by 5 bases and J by 5 bases. The CDR3 has 16 amino acids. Germline CDR1 and CDR2: SGHRS and YFSETQ. The DNA of the CDR3 is TGCGCCAGCAGTAGGGGACAGCCTACAGACGGCGAGACCCAGTACTTC. Amino acid sequence: CASSRGQPTDGETQYF. Together with reference TRBV5-1 and TRBJ2-5, the CDR3 gives the full variable domain: KAGVTQTPRYLIKTRGQQVTLSCSPISGHRSVSWYQQTPGQGLQFLFEYFSETQRNKGNFPGRFSGRQFSNSRSEMNVSTLELGDSALYLCASSRGQPTDGETQYFGPGTRLLVL.

CDR3 coding DNA: TGTGCCAGCAGTGAAGGAACAGGAGTTCAGCCCCAGCATTTT. Translating it yields CASSEGTGVQPQHF. The V call is TRBV6-5, the J call TRBJ1-5; tentatively, D is TRBD1 (5 bases). The CDR3 sequence is 14 residues long. Germline-derived CDR1 and CDR2 are MNHEY and SVGAGI. Trimming removed 5 bases from V and 6 bases from J, with 14 bases in between.

A note on this clone: At the DNA level, this CDR3 is encoded by other sequences in the same sample as well. The V call is TRBV11-2, the J call TRBJ2-2; D remains ambiguous. Looked up from germline, CDR1 is SGHAT and CDR2 is FQNNGV. CDR3 length equals 11 residues. Trimming removed 6 bases from V and 5 bases from J, with 4 bases in between. The CDR3 loop is CASSRTGELFF. The CDR3 DNA follows: TGTGCCAGCAGTCGGACCGGGGAGCTGTTTTTT.

The CDR3 DNA is TGCGCCAGCAGTGACGGGGGACTAGCCAAAAACATTCAGTACTTC. Protein product: CASSDGGLAKNIQYF. This chain connects TRBV10-1 to TRBJ2-4; D possibly corresponds to TRBD2 (6 bases). This CDR3 has 15 residues. Between the trimmed V and J ends, which lost 3 bases and 0 bases, there was a span of 9 bases. Germline CDR1 WNHNN, CDR2 SYGVQD (reference sequence).

This clone came up once. This sequence joins TRBV6-6 and TRBJ1-6, with D possibly being TRBD1 (5 bases). This CDR3 region has 13 residues. Looked up from germline, CDR1 is MNHNY and CDR2 is SVGAGI (reference sequence). Trimming took 6 bases from V and 7 from J, leaving 10 bases between them. In DNA, the CDR3 is TGTGCCAGCAGATCAGGGCTGAATTCACCCCTCCACTTT. Protein: CASRSGLNSPLHF.

To note about this clone: This sample also contains other DNA sequences that code for the same CDR3. The chain carries TRBV5-4 and TRBJ2-1; 10 positions match TRBD2. V shed 0 bases, J shed 10 bases, and the junction held 10 bases outside the gene matches. The CDR3 is 16 amino acids. CDR1 is SGHNT, CDR2 YYREEE, per germline (reference sequence). CDR3 loop: CASSLGGLAGVGEQFF. CDR3 DNA sequence: TGTGCCAGCAGCTTGGGCGGGCTAGCGGGAGTAGGGGAGCAGTTCTTC.

CDR3 nucleotide sequence: TGTGCCAGCAGGCCCTGGACGGTGGGAGGAGGTGAAGCTTTCTTT. As protein: CASRPWTVGGGEAFF. The chain joins TRBV2 to TRBJ1-1; no firm D call. Germline CDR1 SNHLY, CDR2 FYNNEI. Between the trimmed V and J ends, which lost 6 bases and 7 bases, there was a span of 21 bases. The CDR3 contains 15 residues.

To note about this clone: The junction departs from germline at one end; a sequencing error may be responsible. The V call is TRBV6-1, the J call TRBJ2-4; the D gene is possibly TRBD2 (6 bases). CDR1 is MNHNS and CDR2 is SASEGT in the germline V gene. This CDR3 spans 11 amino acids. Written as DNA, the CDR3 is TGTGCCAGCAGTTGGGGGGACTCCGAGCACTTC. This codes for CASSWGDSEHF.

The chain joins TRBV10-1 to TRBJ2-2; 7 nucleotides align to TRBD1. The length of the CDR3 is 15 residues. Trimming cost V 5 bases and J 2 bases; bases outside gene matches: 5. Germline CDR1 WNHNN, CDR2 SYGVQD (reference sequence). In DNA, the CDR3 is TGCGCCAGCAGTTCGGGACAGACCAACACCGGGGAGCTGTTTTTT. Its translation is CASSSGQTNTGELFF.

The gene calls are TRBV21-1 and TRBJ1-4; the table's D call of TRBD1 was not tested on the DNA. TRBV21-1 is a pseudogene segment. CDR3 size: 17 residues. The CDR3 DNA sequence: TGTGCCAGCAGCAAAGATGGGCCGACCCCAGCTAATGAAAAACTGTTTTTT. Its translation: CASSKDGPTPANEKLFF.

The chain links TRBV4-1 to TRBJ2-1; TRBD2 agrees at 12 bases. Germline V gene data show CDR1 as MGHRA and CDR2 as YSYEKL. The CDR3 has 16 residues. The ends lost 4 bases at V and 7 bases at J; junction bases unmatched: 8. The CDR3 reads CASSLRLAGVRNEQFF. The CDR3 nucleotides read TGCGCCAGCAGCCTAAGACTAGCGGGAGTCAGGAATGAGCAGTTCTTC.

This sequence joins TRBV7-9 and TRBJ2-1; 10 nucleotides match TRBD2. CDR1 and CDR2 from the germline V gene are SEHNR and FQNEAQ (reference sequence). J gave up 10 bases and V 4 bases, and 10 bases lay outside the gene matches. CDR3 size: 15 residues. The CDR3: CASSSLAGVRGEQFF. The CDR3, as DNA: TGTGCCAGCAGCTCGCTAGCGGGAGTAAGAGGGGAGCAGTTCTTC.

This chain uses TRBV2 with TRBJ1-5; 7 bases are a match to TRBD1. This CDR3 is built from 14 residues. J gave up 6 bases and V 8 bases, and 10 bases lay outside the gene matches. Germline V gene data show CDR1 as SNHLY and CDR2 as FYNNEI. The CDR3 DNA follows: TGTGCCAGCGGAATCACAGGGGCGAGTCAGCCCCAGCATTTT. This sequence encodes CASGITGASQPQHF.

This clone was detected only once. The sample holds other DNA sequences that translate to the same CDR3. The J gene is TRBJ2-5, the V gene TRBV7-9; the D gene is possibly TRBD2 (6 bases). The CDR3 runs 14 residues. The germline CDR1 and CDR2 sequences are SEHNR and FQNEAQ (reference sequence). V lost 3 bases and J 2 bases, leaving 10 bases between the germline ends. The DNA of the CDR3 is TGTGCCAGCAGCTTTACAAGCGGGCAAGAGACCCAGTACTTC. It yields the protein CASSFTSGQETQYF.

CDR3 sequence: CASSWTSTDTQYF. For the CDR3, the DNA is TGTGCCAGCAGCTGGACTAGTACAGATACGCAGTATTTT. V is TRBV7-3 and J is TRBJ2-3; 7 bases align to TRBD2. V was clipped by 4 bases and J by 3 bases; unmatched bases: 1. Germline values: CDR1 SGHTA, CDR2 FQGTGA. CDR3 length: 13 amino acids.

The chain employs TRBV5-6 and TRBJ2-7; no reliable D call. Looked up from germline, CDR1 is SGHDT and CDR2 is YYEEEE. The ends were cut back, 2 bases at V and 1 base at J, with 7 bases in the middle. The CDR3 contains 13 residues. CDR3 loop: CASSFTHSYEQYF. CDR3 DNA: TGTGCCAGCAGCTTCACTCATTCCTACGAGCAGTACTTC.

This chain uses TRBV5-4 with TRBJ2-5; D possibly corresponds to TRBD2 (7 bases). Deletions cut 9 bases from V and 4 bases from J, with 16 bases between. The CDR3 totals 13 residues. Germline V gene sequence: CDR1 SGHNT, CDR2 YYREEE (reference sequence). The CDR3: CATRRGAVETQYF. CDR3 coding DNA: TGTGCCACTCGTCGGGGGGCGGTAGAGACCCAGTACTTC.

The rearrangement links TRBV5-1 to TRBJ1-5; 7 positions match TRBD1. CDR3 length: 15 residues. V lost 4 bases, J lost 5 bases, and 9 bases stayed unmatched. CDR1 SGHRS and CDR2 YFSETQ come from the germline V gene. This CDR3 is CASSPTGVRDQPQHF. The DNA of the CDR3 is TGCGCCAGCAGCCCCACAGGGGTAAGGGATCAGCCCCAGCATTTT.

V and J are TRBV4-3 and TRBJ2-4; D gene ambiguous. Germline V gene lookup returns CDR1 LGHNA and CDR2 YSLEER. Trimming pared 0 bases from V and 0 bases from J, leaving 9 bases between. The length of the CDR3 is 16 residues. The CDR3 protein is CASSQEWSLAKNIQYF. CDR3 nucleotide sequence: TGCGCCAGCAGCCAAGAATGGTCCTTAGCCAAAAACATTCAGTACTTC.

This sequence joins TRBV6-1 and TRBJ1-2; 9 bases map to TRBD1. The CDR3 totals 15 residues. CDR1 is MNHNS and CDR2 is SASEGT in the germline V gene. The trim removed 3 bases at V and 4 bases at J, leaving 6 bases unmatched. CDR3 loop: CASSEGDREGYGYTF. CDR3 in DNA: TGTGCCAGCAGTGAGGGGGACAGGGAGGGCTATGGCTACACCTTC.

Remarks on this clone: Within the sample, other DNA sequences also encode this same CDR3. V and J are TRBV5-1 and TRBJ1-2; D is unclear. This CDR3 contains 13 residues. Germline V gene lookup returns CDR1 SGHRS and CDR2 YFSETQ. Trimming took 4 bases from V and 2 from J, leaving 9 bases between them. CDR3 amino acids: CASSPSGNYGYTF. The CDR3 DNA is TGCGCCAGCAGCCCGTCGGGGAACTATGGCTACACCTTC.

In regard to this clone: Other nucleotide sequences in the sample specify the same CDR3. The chain couples TRBV19 to TRBJ1-1; perhaps TRBD1 as D (5 bases). Trimming stripped 4 bases from V and 1 base from J, with 13 bases between. There are 15 residues in the CDR3. The germline V gene encodes CDR1 LNHDA and CDR2 SQIVND (reference sequence). In DNA form, the CDR3 reads TGTGCCAGTAGTACTCAAGGGACGGGGAACACTGAAGCTTTCTTT. Translating it yields CASSTQGTGNTEAFF.

This clone was seen only a few times. The genes are TRBV6-1 and TRBJ1-6, with 9 bases that match TRBD1. The CDR3 covers 15 residues. Germline CDR1 reads MNHNS; CDR2 reads SASEGT. Trimming took 4 bases from V and 6 from J; bases not matched to a gene: 4. The CDR3 spells CASSGDRGFNSPLHF. CDR3 bases: TGTGCCAGCAGTGGCGACAGGGGGTTTAATTCACCCCTCCACTTT.

The chain has TRBV7-9 and TRBJ1-4, with D possibly matching TRBD1 (5 bases). V gave up 2 bases and J gave up 2 bases, with 9 bases separating them. Germline V CDR1 and CDR2: SEHNR, FQNEAQ (reference sequence). CDR3 size: 15 residues. CDR3 nucleotides: TGTGCCAGCAGCTTACTCAGGGACACTAATGAAAAACTGTTTTTT. This gives the protein CASSLLRDTNEKLFF.

J is TRBJ1-2 and V is TRBV6-1; 7 nucleotides align to TRBD1. From germline, CDR1 is MNHNS and CDR2 SASEGT. V shed 10 bases, J shed 2 bases, and the junction held 10 bases outside the gene matches. The CDR3 is 14 residues long. The CDR3 region has the DNA TGTGCCACCTATCAGGGACAGACAAACTATGGCTACACCTTC. This codes for CATYQGQTNYGYTF.

J is TRBJ2-5 and V is TRBV5-1; 7 bases agree with TRBD1. With V trimmed by 5 bases and J by 1 base, 11 bases remained unmatched. Per the germline V gene, CDR1 is SGHRS and CDR2 is YFSETQ. This CDR3 contains 16 residues. CDR3 sequence (DNA): TGCGCCAGCAGTTACTTCCCGACAGGGTCCCAAGAGACCCAGTACTTC. This sequence encodes CASSYFPTGSQETQYF.

In regard to this clone: The sample contains more than one DNA sequence encoding this CDR3. The rearrangement joins TRBV18 to TRBJ2-3; D remains ambiguous. The CDR3 spans 13 residues. Germline CDR1 reads KGHSH; CDR2 reads LQKENI. V gave up 1 base and J gave up 4 bases, with 6 bases separating them. CDR3 bases: TGTGCCAGCTCACCACAAGCGCCAGATACGCAGTATTTT. Translated, it gives CASSPQAPDTQYF.

J is TRBJ2-3 and V is TRBV5-6, with 7 bases identical to TRBD2. This CDR3 is built from 14 residues. The V gene end was trimmed by 7 bases and the J gene end by 0 bases; junction bases not matched to a gene: 5. Germline V gene sequence: CDR1 SGHDT, CDR2 YYEEEE. CDR3 region: CASDREGSTDTQYF. The CDR3 DNA reads TGTGCCAGCGATAGGGAGGGGAGCACAGATACGCAGTATTTT.

This clone was counted only a few times. The identical CDR3 is also encoded by other nucleotide sequences in the sample. The V call is TRBV5-4, the J call TRBJ1-2; perhaps TRBD1 as D (5 bases). Germline values: CDR1 SGHNT, CDR2 YYREEE (reference sequence). This CDR3 comprises 13 residues. V was clipped by 2 bases and J by 2 bases, with 7 bases between them. The DNA of the CDR3 is TGTGCCAGCAGCTTACCAGGGAACTATGGCTACACCTTC. Translated: CASSLPGNYGYTF.

This rearrangement joins TRBV19 to TRBJ2-1, with 8 bases that match TRBD1. The CDR3 length is 15 residues. Germline trimming cut 9 bases from V and 0 bases from J; bases unmatched to any gene: 7. The germline gives CDR1 LNHDA, CDR2 SQIVND (reference sequence). The CDR3 loop reads CASLNTGGSYNEQFF. The CDR3 DNA is TGTGCCAGCCTAAATACAGGGGGCTCCTACAATGAGCAGTTCTTC.

The chain combines TRBV2 with TRBJ1-5, with D unresolved. The CDR3 loop spans 13 amino acids. Germline-derived CDR1 and CDR2 are SNHLY and FYNNEI. Trimming pared 3 bases from V and 7 bases from J, leaving 10 bases between. The CDR3 sequence is CASSDERDQPQHF. The DNA of the CDR3 is TGTGCCAGCAGTGACGAAAGAGACCAGCCCCAGCATTTT.